This TCR beta chain derives from a study of CD8 T cells in ankylosing spondylitis. Study conclusions and caveats: Made up of eight or nine highly homologous variants, a TCR beta motif appeared characteristic of ankylosing spondylitis blood. A CD8+ phenotype characterized the disease-linked clones, which were relatively rare in peripheral blood. Reactive arthritis synovial fluid and blood were previously reported to contain some motif variants.

On this clonotype: Its target is unknown.

It was by quantitative 5'-RACE with molecular barcodes that TCR beta libraries were made. TCRdb re-called the 5' RACE reads with MiXCR, one entry per CDR3 protein. The sample has a few hundred thousand distinct CDR3 sequences, roughly 12% seen once; the top ten hold approximately 7%. Sequenced: blood, either unsorted or a sorted T cell fraction (not recorded which). This receptor was obtained from a male donor with ankylosing spondylitis.

CDR3 nucleotide sequence: TGCGCCAGCAGTGCCACTAGCGGGCGTTACAATGAGCAGTTCTTC. This encodes CASSATSGRYNEQFF. The rearrangement joins TRBV10-2 to TRBJ2-1; TRBD2 matches 9 bases. V lost 4 bases and J lost 4; bases outside the gene matches: 5. The CDR3 contains 15 residues. Looked up from germline, CDR1 is WSHSY and CDR2 is SAAADI.